Included here is one T cell receptor (beta chain) sequence, with context. Clones were read by immunoSEQ multiplex PCR, and TCRdb kept only the in-frame ones, dropping some. This table holds 35,000 to 45,000 clones, 86% found once. This sample was included in a study of T cell clones after liver transplantation. Across the study: Three of eight recipients were HCV-positive; others had non-autoimmune, non-viral indications.

Per the germline V gene, CDR1 is SGHRS and CDR2 is YFSETQ. Trimming removed 4 bases from V and 8 bases from J; junction bases left unmatched: 7. The CDR3 totals 13 residues. Sequences were derived from CD4+ T cells from blood, sampled 24 months after liver transplant. The sequence derives from a human patient who received a liver transplant. Some of the T cells might come from the graft donor. The chain is built from TRBV5-1 and TRBJ1-1; 8 bases align to TRBD1. The CDR3 DNA follows: TGCGCCAGCAGCCCATCAGGACAGGGAGAAGCTTTCTTT. Translated, it gives CASSPSGQGEAFF.